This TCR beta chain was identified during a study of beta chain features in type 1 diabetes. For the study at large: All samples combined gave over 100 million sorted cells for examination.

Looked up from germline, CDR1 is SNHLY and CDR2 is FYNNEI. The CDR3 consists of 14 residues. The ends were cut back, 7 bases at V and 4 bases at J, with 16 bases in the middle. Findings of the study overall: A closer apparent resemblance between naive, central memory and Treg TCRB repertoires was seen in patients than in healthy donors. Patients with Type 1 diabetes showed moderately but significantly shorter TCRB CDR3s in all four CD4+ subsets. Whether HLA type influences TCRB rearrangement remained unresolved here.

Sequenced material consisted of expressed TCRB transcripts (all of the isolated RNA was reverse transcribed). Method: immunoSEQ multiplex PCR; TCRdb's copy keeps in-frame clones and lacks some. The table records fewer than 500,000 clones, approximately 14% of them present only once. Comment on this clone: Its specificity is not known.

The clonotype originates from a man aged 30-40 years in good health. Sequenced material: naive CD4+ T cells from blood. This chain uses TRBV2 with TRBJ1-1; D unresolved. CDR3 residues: CASKPPGWRTEAFF. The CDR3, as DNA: TGTGCCAGCAAGCCGCCGGGCTGGCGCACTGAAGCTTTCTTT.